Only one count was recorded for the clone carrying this T cell receptor beta chain. Method: immunoSEQ multiplex PCR; TCRdb's copy keeps in-frame clones and lacks some. The repertoire holds roughly 410,000 clones, with about 89% as singletons. This sample is drawn from a study of blood T cell repertoires in COVID-19. Background on the study: Sites in the United States, Italy and Spain provided acute and convalescent COVID-19 samples. T cells, B-cell-depleted T cells, or PBMCs supplied cDNA or gDNA.

V lost 6 bases to trimming and J lost 6 bases; unmatched junction nucleotides: 26. The germline gives CDR1 MDHEN, CDR2 SYDVKM. The CDR3 has 21 residues. J is TRBJ1-1 and V is TRBV28; TRBD1 aligns across 12 bases. Sequencing input: peripheral blood. This clonotype was obtained from a woman aged 55-70 years with COVID-19, enrolled during active disease. The CDR3 DNA reads TGTGCCAGCAGACTTACTTTCCAATACATTTCCGGGACAGGGGGCGGGGCTGAAGCTTTCTTT. This gives the protein CASRLTFQYISGTGGGAEAFF.